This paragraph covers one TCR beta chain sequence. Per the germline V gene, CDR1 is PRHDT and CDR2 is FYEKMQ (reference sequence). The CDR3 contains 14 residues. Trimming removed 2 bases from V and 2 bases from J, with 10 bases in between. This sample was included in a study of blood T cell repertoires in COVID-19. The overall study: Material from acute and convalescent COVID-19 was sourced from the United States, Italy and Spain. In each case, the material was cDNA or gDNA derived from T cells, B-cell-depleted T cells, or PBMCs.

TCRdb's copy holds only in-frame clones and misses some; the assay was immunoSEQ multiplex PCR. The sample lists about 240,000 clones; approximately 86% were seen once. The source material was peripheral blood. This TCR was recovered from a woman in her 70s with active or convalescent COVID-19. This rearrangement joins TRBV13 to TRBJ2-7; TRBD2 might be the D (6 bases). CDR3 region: CASSLTGVPYEQYF. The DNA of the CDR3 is TGTGCCAGCAGCTTAACGGGGGTCCCCTACGAGCAGTACTTC.